This T cell receptor beta chain was sequenced during a study of OX40 agonist ivuxolimab in advanced cancers. About the research overall: Patients received ivuxolimab, an agonistic anti-OX40 (CD134) antibody.

Method: immunoSEQ multiplex PCR; TCRdb's copy keeps in-frame clones and lacks some. The sample has some 100,000 clones, 90% seen once. Germline CDR1 reads SGHRS; CDR2 reads YFSETQ. This CDR3 contains 15 residues. V lost 0 bases, J lost 5 bases, and 4 bases stayed unmatched. The source material was CD4+ or CD8+ T cells sorted from blood, sampled in a trial of the OX40 agonist ivuxolimab. The chain uses TRBV5-1 and TRBJ2-5; TRBD1 matches at 10 bases. The clonotype originates from an adult with an advanced solid tumor such as melanoma, head and neck, liver or kidney cancer. The CDR3 region has the DNA TGCGCCAGCAGCTTGGGACAGGGGGCGCGTGAGACCCAGTACTTC. Protein product: CASSLGQGARETQYF.